This TCR beta chain was captured by sequencing in a study of cytotoxic CD8 clonotypes in ibrutinib-treated CLL. The protocol was immunoSEQ multiplex PCR, while the TCRdb copy is restricted to in-frame clones and leaves out a portion. This table has over 150,000 clones, around 72% appearing once. V dropped 3 bases and J dropped 4; count of bases not matched to a gene: 6. Germline lookup yields CDR1 SGHRS and CDR2 YFSETQ. The CDR3 has 14 residues. Notes on this clone: Its antigen is unidentified.

Study-wide findings and caveats: Starting clonality was above that of age-matched healthy donors and tracked circulating CD8+ T-cell counts. Public clonotypes, rarely seen, contracted or held steady on treatment.

This sample comprised PBMCs, obtained after 24 months of ibrutinib treatment. The TCR sequence derives from a human donor with chronic lymphocytic leukemia. The J gene is TRBJ2-7, the V gene TRBV5-1, with 8 bases that match TRBD1. The CDR3 DNA follows: TGCGCCAGCAGCTGGACAGGGAGTGGGTACGAGCAGTACTTC. Translation gives CASSWTGSGYEQYF.